What follows are 21 T cell receptor beta chains derived from one specimen sequenced in a study of T cell responses to AZD1222 COVID-19 vaccine. Some clones are missing from TCRdb's copy, which holds only in-frame ones; the method was immunoSEQ multiplex PCR. This sample carries some 110,000 clones, over 85% of them seen once, and the ten largest clones take around 4.7%. This sample comprised peripheral blood, obtained on day 0 of AZD1222 vaccination. The source of these receptors is an adult in good health.

By share, this clone counts as medium-sized (0.01 to 0.1%). V is TRBV12-3 or TRBV12-4 and J is TRBJ2-7; D is undetermined. This CDR3 is 13 amino acids long. V was trimmed by 5 bases and J by 7 bases, leaving 15 bases between them. The CDR3 nucleotides read TGTGCCAGCAGTCCGACCCGTCCTGGGGAGCAGTACTTC. Its protein product is CASSPTRPGEQYF.

This chain joins TRBV7-2 and TRBJ2-1, with 7 bases that match TRBD2. CDR1 and CDR2 from the germline V gene are SGHTA and FQGNSA. Unmatched junction bases numbered 12, after V lost 4 bases and J lost 3 bases. This CDR3 comprises 17 residues. The DNA for the CDR3 is TGTGCCAGCAGCTCCCGCAGGCGGCTAGCGGACTACAATGAGCAGTTCTTC. Protein product: CASSSRRRLADYNEQFF.

This chain joins TRBV19 and TRBJ1-6; TRBD1 is a possible D gene (5 bases). V was pared by 7 bases and J by 0 bases, with 10 bases between. Germline CDR1 LNHDA, CDR2 SQIVND (reference sequence). This CDR3 is built from 15 residues. CDR3 residues: CASTGTRSYNSPLHF. The CDR3 bases are TGTGCCAGTACAGGGACTCGCTCCTATAATTCACCCCTCCACTTT.

This clone was detected once. The chain uses TRBV7-2 and TRBJ1-5, with 7 bases fitting TRBD1. The CDR3 extends over 14 amino acids. Trimming cost V 4 bases and J 1 base; bases outside gene matches: 1. Looked up from germline, CDR1 is SGHTA and CDR2 is FQGNSA. The CDR3 coding sequence is TGTGCCAGCAGCTACAGGGGAAGCAATCAGCCCCAGCATTTT. Its protein product is CASSYRGSNQPQHF.

This clone has only one observation. The CDR3 loop reads CASSLRMDLRELFF. CDR3 in DNA: TGTGCCAGCAGTCTCCGAATGGATCTCAGGGAGCTGTTTTTT. The gene calls are TRBV6-5 and TRBJ2-2; D unclear. This CDR3 is built from 14 residues. The V end was cut by 5 bases, the J end by 9 bases, with 16 bases between. Germline V gene data show CDR1 as MNHEY and CDR2 as SVGAGI.

This clone has a single count. This chain links TRBV28 with TRBJ1-1; 7 bases map to TRBD1. The V segment lost 7 bases and the J segment 6 bases; nucleotides outside the gene matches: 8. Germline loops: CDR1 MDHEN, CDR2 SYDVKM. The CDR3 is 13 residues long. CDR3 residues: CASNLDRMAEAFF. The CDR3 DNA follows: TGTGCCAGCAACCTGGACAGGATGGCTGAAGCTTTCTTT. Using reference TRBV28 and TRBJ1-1 for the parts outside the CDR3, the full variable domain is DVKVTQSSRYLVKRTGEKVFLECVQDMDHENMFWYRQDPGLGLRLIYFSYDVKMKEKGDIPEGYSVSREKKERFSLILESASTNQTSMYLCASNLDRMAEAFFGQGTRLTVV.

The V and J genes are TRBV18 and TRBJ1-1, with D unclear. The CDR3 spans 13 residues. Germline CDR1 reads KGHSH; CDR2 reads LQKENI. Deletions cut 3 bases from V and 10 bases from J, with 15 bases between. CDR3 region: CASSPTGVGAAFF. CDR3 sequence (DNA): TGTGCCAGCTCACCGACTGGGGTGGGAGCAGCTTTCTTT.

The genes are TRBV5-6 and TRBJ2-2; 8 bases match TRBD1. V shed 4 bases and J 6 bases; nucleotides not matched to a gene: 2. CDR1 and CDR2 from the germline V gene are SGHDT and YYEEEE. The CDR3 length is 13 residues. CDR3 sequence: CASSRRGPGELFF. The DNA for the CDR3 is TGTGCCAGCAGCCGCAGGGGGCCCGGGGAGCTGTTTTTT.

Within the sample, this clone is medium-sized. The V and J genes are TRBV6-4 and TRBJ2-2; D possibly corresponds to TRBD1 (5 bases). V was shortened by 2 bases and J by 1 base, with 5 bases between the two germline ends. The CDR3 loop spans 14 amino acids. Germline CDR1 and CDR2: MRHNA and SNTAGT. In DNA, the CDR3 is TGTGCCAGCAGTGACGGACAGAACACCGGGGAGCTGTTTTTT. Translating gives CASSDGQNTGELFF.

Only a few counts were recorded for this clone. J is TRBJ2-2 and V is TRBV7-2; 12 bases align to TRBD2. The junction had 6 bases not matched to a gene; V was cut back by 2 bases and J by 2 bases. CDR1 and CDR2 from the germline V gene are SGHTA and FQGNSA. The length of the CDR3 is 18 residues. The CDR3 region has the DNA TGTGCCAGCAGCTTACGCACTAGCGGGAGGTCAAACACCGGGGAGCTGTTTTTT. Its protein is CASSLRTSGRSNTGELFF.

The chain carries TRBV4-3 and TRBJ1-2; D call uncertain. The CDR3 contains 14 residues. V lost 0 bases and J 8 bases, leaving 13 bases between the germline ends. Germline V lookup: CDR1 LGHNA, CDR2 YSLEER. CDR3 coding DNA: TGCGCCAGCAGCCAAGATCGGGGTTTAGGAGGCTACACCTTC. Translating it yields CASSQDRGLGGYTF.

V is TRBV3-1 (or the pseudogene TRBV3-2) and J is TRBJ1-5; no clear D. The germline gives CDR1 LGHDT, CDR2 YNNKEL (reference sequence). This CDR3 is built from 13 residues. V was trimmed by 2 bases and J by 6 bases, leaving 8 bases between them. The CDR3 coding sequence is TGTGCCAGCAGCCAAATGGGAATTCAGCCCCAGCATTTT. It yields the protein CASSQMGIQPQHF.

This clone was found once. The chain combines TRBV13 with TRBJ2-3, with TRBD2 identical over 11 bases. Per the germline V gene, CDR1 is PRHDT and CDR2 is FYEKMQ (reference sequence). The CDR3 length is 16 residues. The trim removed 5 bases at V and 2 bases at J, leaving 6 bases unmatched. The CDR3 region is CASSLLGLAVTDTQYF. CDR3 nucleotide sequence: TGTGCCAGCAGCCTCCTGGGACTAGCGGTCACAGATACGCAGTATTTT.

The J gene is TRBJ2-2, the V gene TRBV2; D unclear. Germline V gene sequence: CDR1 SNHLY, CDR2 FYNNEI. Trimming pared 10 bases from V and 1 base from J, leaving 13 bases between. CDR3 length: 14 amino acids. The CDR3 DNA sequence: TGTGCCACCGCGGTAGGGCGGAACACCGGGGAGCTGTTTTTT. It yields the protein CATAVGRNTGELFF. The full variable domain, its missing parts supplied by reference TRBV2 and TRBJ2-2, is EPEVTQTPSHQVTQMGQEVILRCVPISNHLYFYWYRQILGQKVEFLVSFYNNEISEKSEIFDDQFSVERPDGSNFTLKIRSTKLEDSAMYFCATAVGRNTGELFFGEGSRLTVL.

Here the CDR3 DNA reads TGTGCCAGCCGGGACAGGGGTAATGCGGGCACTGAAGCTTTCTTT. Translated: CASRDRGNAGTEAFF. The V gene is TRBV7-9, the J gene TRBJ1-1; TRBD1 aligns across 10 bases. This CDR3 has 15 residues. Germline CDR1 is SEHNR and CDR2 is FQNEAQ (reference sequence). V lost 8 bases to trimming and J lost 4 bases; unmatched junction nucleotides: 10.

This chain connects TRBV5-6 to TRBJ2-1; 7 nucleotides align to TRBD2. The CDR3 covers 15 residues. In germline, CDR1 is SGHDT, CDR2 YYEEEE. The V segment lost 2 bases and the J segment 0 bases; nucleotides outside the gene matches: 2. DNA of the CDR3: TGTGCCAGCAGCTTTGGCGGGAGCTCCTACAATGAGCAGTTCTTC. It encodes CASSFGGSSYNEQFF.

This chain connects TRBV6-5 to TRBJ2-3, with a possible D match to TRBD2 (5 bases). Trimming cost V 5 bases and J 0 bases, with 9 bases left between them. The length of the CDR3 is 14 residues. Germline V gives CDR1 MNHEY, CDR2 SVGAGI. CDR3 coding DNA: TGTGCCAGCAGTCCCTGGACTAGCACAGATACGCAGTATTTT. Translating it yields CASSPWTSTDTQYF.

The chain carries TRBV7-2 and TRBJ2-7; D gene uncertain. The germline gives CDR1 SGHTA, CDR2 FQGNSA. This CDR3 contains 16 residues. Trimming stripped 5 bases from V and 1 base from J, with 18 bases between. The chain's CDR3 is CASSDGRVQRSYEQYF. CDR3 nucleotide sequence: TGTGCCAGCAGCGACGGTCGTGTGCAGCGATCCTACGAGCAGTACTTC.

This rearrangement joins TRBV11-2 to TRBJ2-1; D gene ambiguous. The CDR3 totals 12 residues. CDR1 and CDR2 (germline): SGHAT, FQNNGV. V lost 2 bases and J lost 6, with 5 bases in between. CDR3 loop: CASSLRINEQFF. CDR3 nucleotides: TGTGCCAGCAGCTTACGGATCAATGAGCAGTTCTTC.

The V call is TRBV19, the J call TRBJ1-5; possibly TRBD1 for D (6 bases). V lost 2 bases, J lost 2 bases, and 10 bases lay in between. This CDR3 contains 15 residues. The germline gives CDR1 LNHDA, CDR2 SQIVND (reference sequence). The CDR3 loop reads CASSIWGARNQPQHF. The CDR3, as DNA: TGTGCCAGTAGTATATGGGGGGCCCGCAATCAGCCCCAGCATTTT.

The genes are TRBV18 and TRBJ2-1; D is uncertain. The CDR3 has 12 residues. V lost 2 bases and J 11 bases, leaving 10 bases between the germline ends. The V gene's germline CDR1 is KGHSH and CDR2 LQKENI. The CDR3 sequence is CASSPRTAQQFF. CDR3 bases: TGTGCCAGCTCACCAAGAACGGCCCAGCAGTTCTTC.